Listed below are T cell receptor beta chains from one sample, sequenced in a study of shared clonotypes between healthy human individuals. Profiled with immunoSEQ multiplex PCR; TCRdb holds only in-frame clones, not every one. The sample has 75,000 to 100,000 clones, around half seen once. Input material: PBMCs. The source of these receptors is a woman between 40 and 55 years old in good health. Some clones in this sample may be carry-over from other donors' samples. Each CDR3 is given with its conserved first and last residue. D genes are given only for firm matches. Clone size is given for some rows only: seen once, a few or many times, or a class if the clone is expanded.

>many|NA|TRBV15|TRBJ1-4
TGTGCCACCAGCAGACTACAGGGCCTTAATGAAAAACTGTTTTTT
CATSRLQGLNEKLFF
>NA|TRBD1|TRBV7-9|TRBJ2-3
TGTGCCAGCAGCTACGGGACAGCGAGCACAGATACGCAGTATTTT
CASSYGTASTDTQYF
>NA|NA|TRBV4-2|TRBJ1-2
TGTGCCAGCAGCTTTTTACAGGAGGAATATGGCTACACCTTC
CASSFLQEEYGYTF
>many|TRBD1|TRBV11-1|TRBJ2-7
TGTGCCAGCAGCTTAGCGGTGAGAACAGGGGGACTGGGGTCCTACGAGCAGTACTTC
CASSLAVRTGGLGSYEQYF
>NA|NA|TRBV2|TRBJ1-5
TGTGCCAGCAGTGACGGGGGTAGGGTTCAGCCCCAGCATTTT
CASSDGGRVQPQHF
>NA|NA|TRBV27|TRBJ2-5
TGTGCCAGCAGTTTACGGCCCCCGGGGGCCCAGTACTTC
CASSLRPPGAQYF
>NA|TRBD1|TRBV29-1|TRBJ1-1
TGCAGCGTCACAGGGGGGGACACTGAAGCTTTCTTT
CSVTGGDTEAFF
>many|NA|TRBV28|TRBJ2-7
TGTGCCAGCAGTTTATGGGGGACTGGATCCTACGAGCAGTACTTC
CASSLWGTGSYEQYF
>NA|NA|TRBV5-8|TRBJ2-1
TGTGCCAGCAGTTACCCTCACGGAGGTTCCTACAATGAGCAGTTCTTC
CASSYPHGGSYNEQFF
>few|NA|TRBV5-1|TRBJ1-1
TGCGCCAGCAGCTACGGACAGCGCGAGGAGGAAGCTTTCTTT
CASSYGQREEEAFF
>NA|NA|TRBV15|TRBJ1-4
TGTGCCACCAGCAGAGATCGGCAGCGATTGGGCAAACTGTTTTTT
CATSRDRQRLGKLFF
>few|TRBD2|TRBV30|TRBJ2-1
TGTGCCTGGAGTCGGGGACTAGCGGGATACAATGAGCAGTTCTTC
CAWSRGLAGYNEQFF
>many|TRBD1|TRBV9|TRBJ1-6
TGTGCCAGCAGCTACAGGGGAGAAAGTTCACCCCTCCACTTT
CASSYRGESSPLHF
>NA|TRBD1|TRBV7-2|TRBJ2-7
TGTGCCAGCAGCTCCGGGACAGGGTTTCGCGAGCAGTACTTC
CASSSGTGFREQYF
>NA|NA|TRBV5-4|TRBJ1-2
TGTGCCAGCAGTTTCACACGGACTGAATATGGCTACACCTTC
CASSFTRTEYGYTF
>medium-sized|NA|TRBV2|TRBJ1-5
TGTGCCAGCAGCCCGGGGGGGGAGGCTCAGCCCCAGCATTTT
CASSPGGEAQPQHF
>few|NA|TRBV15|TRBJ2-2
TGTGCCACCAGCAGAGAGCATGTGGCCGGGGAGCTGTTTTTT
CATSREHVAGELFF
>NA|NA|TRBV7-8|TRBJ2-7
TGTGCCAGCAGCAATAGATACGAGCAGTACTTC
CASSNRYEQYF
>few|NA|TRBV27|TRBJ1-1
TGTGCCAGCCGAAGGGGGGAGGGGTTGAACACTGAAGCTTTCTTT
CASRRGEGLNTEAFF
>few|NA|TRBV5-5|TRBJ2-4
TGTGCCAGCAGCCCCTATGGGGCCTATTCGGACATTCAGTACTTC
CASSPYGAYSDIQYF
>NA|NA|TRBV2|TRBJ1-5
TGTGCCAGCCTACTCAGCAGAGGCAATCAGCCCCAGCATTTT
CASLLSRGNQPQHF
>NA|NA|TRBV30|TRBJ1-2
TGTGCCTGGAGTTCACTACTTGGTGGCTACACCTTC
CAWSSLLGGYTF
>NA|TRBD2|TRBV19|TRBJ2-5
TGTGCCAGTAGTCCGGGGGACTATGAAAGGACCCAGTACTTC
CASSPGDYERTQYF
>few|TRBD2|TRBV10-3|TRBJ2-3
TGTGCCATCTCGCTCCAGCGGGAGTCAGATACGCAGTATTTT
CAISLQRESDTQYF
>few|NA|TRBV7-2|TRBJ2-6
TGTGCCAGCAGCTTAGGTACTGGGGCCAACGTCCTGACTTTC
CASSLGTGANVLTF